This TCR beta chain was recovered during a study of T cells in women clearing cervical HPV infection. The CDR3 is 16 residues long. The ends were cut back, 0 bases at V and 1 base at J, with 10 bases in the middle. Germline V gives CDR1 KGHSH, CDR2 LQKENI. Turning to this clone: The read falls 3 residues short of the CDR3 end, and the missing part is taken from the germline J gene. The same CDR3 can be traced to other DNA sequences in this sample.

Using immunoSEQ multiplex PCR, the repertoire was profiled, and TCRdb retains in-frame clones only, with some absent. This listing includes 25,000 to 35,000 clones. The sequenced material came from blood buffy coat. The gene calls are TRBV18 and TRBJ1-3; maybe TRBD1 (5 bases). This TCR was recovered from a woman between 18 and 75 years old with a cervical HPV16 infection that either progressed to CIN3+ or cleared (not recorded which). The CDR3 protein is CASSPPGQGSGNTIYF. The CDR3 bases that were read are TGTGCCAGCTCACCACCTGGCCAGGGATCTGGAAACACC.